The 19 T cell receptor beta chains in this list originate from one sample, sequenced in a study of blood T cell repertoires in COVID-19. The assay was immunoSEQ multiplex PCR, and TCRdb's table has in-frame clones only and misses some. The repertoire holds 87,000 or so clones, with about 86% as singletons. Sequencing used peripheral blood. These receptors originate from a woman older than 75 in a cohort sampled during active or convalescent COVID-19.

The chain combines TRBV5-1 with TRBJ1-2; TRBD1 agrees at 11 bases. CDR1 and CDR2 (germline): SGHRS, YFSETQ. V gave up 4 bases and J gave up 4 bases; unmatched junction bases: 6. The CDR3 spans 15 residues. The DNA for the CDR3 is TGCGCCAGCAGCCCGGAAGGGACAGGGGGCTATGGCTACACCTTC. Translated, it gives CASSPEGTGGYGYTF.

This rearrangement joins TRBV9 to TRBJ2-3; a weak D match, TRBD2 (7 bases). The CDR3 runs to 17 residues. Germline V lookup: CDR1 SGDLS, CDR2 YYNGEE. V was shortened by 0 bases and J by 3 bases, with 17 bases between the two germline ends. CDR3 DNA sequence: TGTGCCAGCAGCGTAGGGGGGGGGCTGGGGGGTACAGATACGCAGTATTTT. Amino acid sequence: CASSVGGGLGGTDTQYF.

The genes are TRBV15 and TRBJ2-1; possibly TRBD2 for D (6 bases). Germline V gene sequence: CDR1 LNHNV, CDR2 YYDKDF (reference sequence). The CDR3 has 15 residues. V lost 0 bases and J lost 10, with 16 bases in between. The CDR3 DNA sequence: TGTGCCACCAGCAGAGATAACGGGGGAGTGGGGGAGCAGTTCTTC. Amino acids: CATSRDNGGVGEQFF.

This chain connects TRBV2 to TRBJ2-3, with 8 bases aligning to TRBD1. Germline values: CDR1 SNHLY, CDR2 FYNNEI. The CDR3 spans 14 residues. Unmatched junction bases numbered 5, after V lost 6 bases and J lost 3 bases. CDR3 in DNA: TGTGCCAGCAGATGGACAGGGACAACAGATACGCAGTATTTT. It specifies CASRWTGTTDTQYF.

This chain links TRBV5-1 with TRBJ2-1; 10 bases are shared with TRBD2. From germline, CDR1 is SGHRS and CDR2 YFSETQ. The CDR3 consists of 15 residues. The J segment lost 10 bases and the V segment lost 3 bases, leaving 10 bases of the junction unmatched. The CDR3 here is CASSWESGRAGEQFF. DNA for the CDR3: TGCGCCAGCAGCTGGGAAAGCGGGAGGGCCGGGGAGCAGTTCTTC.

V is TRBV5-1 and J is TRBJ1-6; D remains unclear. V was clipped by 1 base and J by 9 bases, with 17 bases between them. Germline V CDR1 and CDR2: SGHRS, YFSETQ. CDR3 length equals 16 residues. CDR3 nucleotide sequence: TGCGCCAGCAGCTTGCTGGTGGGTATGGGGAGTTCACCCCTCCACTTT. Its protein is CASSLLVGMGSSPLHF.

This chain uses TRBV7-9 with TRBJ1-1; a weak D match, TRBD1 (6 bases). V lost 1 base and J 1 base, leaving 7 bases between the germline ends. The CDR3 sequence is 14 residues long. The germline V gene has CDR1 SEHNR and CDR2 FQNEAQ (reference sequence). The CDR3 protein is CASSLETGNTEAFF. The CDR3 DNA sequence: TGTGCCAGCAGCTTAGAGACAGGGAACACTGAAGCTTTCTTT.

CDR3 amino acids: CATSEYKQGAVKDTQYF. In nucleotides, the CDR3 is TGTGCCACCAGTGAATATAAACAGGGGGCGGTAAAAGATACGCAGTATTTT. The V call is TRBV24-1, the J call TRBJ2-3; 9 bases fit TRBD1. V dropped 4 bases and J dropped 5; count of bases not matched to a gene: 12. Germline V gives CDR1 KGHDR, CDR2 SFDVKD. The CDR3 covers 17 residues.

CDR3 protein: CSASGGSSYNEQFF. In nucleotides, the CDR3 is TGCAGTGCTAGTGGCGGGAGCTCCTACAATGAGCAGTTCTTC. The chain links TRBV20-1 to TRBJ2-1; 7 nucleotides align to TRBD2. CDR1 DFQATT and CDR2 SNEGSKA come from the germline V gene (reference sequence). V trimming: 3 bases; J trimming: 0 bases; junction bases outside the gene matches: 2. The CDR3 loop spans 14 amino acids.

The CDR3 coding sequence is TGTGCCAGCAGTCGAGCTGGTGGACAGGGGTCCTTGGCCGGGGAGCTGTTTTTT. It specifies CASSRAGGQGSLAGELFF. The V gene is TRBV9, the J gene TRBJ2-2; TRBD1 aligns across 9 bases. Germline CDR1 and CDR2: SGDLS and YYNGEE. The CDR3 extends over 18 amino acids. V lost 5 bases to trimming and J lost 6 bases; unmatched junction nucleotides: 17.

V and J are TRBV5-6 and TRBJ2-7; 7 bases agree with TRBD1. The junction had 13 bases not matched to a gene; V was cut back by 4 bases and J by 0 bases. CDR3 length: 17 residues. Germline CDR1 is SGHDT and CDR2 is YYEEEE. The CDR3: CASSTRNRGPYSYEQYV. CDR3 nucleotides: TGTGCCAGCAGCACACGTAACAGGGGACCCTACTCCTACGAGCAGTACGTC.

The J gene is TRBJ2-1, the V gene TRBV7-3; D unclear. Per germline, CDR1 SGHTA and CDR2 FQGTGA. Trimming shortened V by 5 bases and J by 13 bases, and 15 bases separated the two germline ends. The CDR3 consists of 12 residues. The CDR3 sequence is CASSLIGGAQFF. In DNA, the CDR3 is TGTGCCAGCAGCCTCATCGGCGGAGCACAGTTCTTC. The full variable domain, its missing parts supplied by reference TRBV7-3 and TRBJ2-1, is GAGVSQTPSNKVTEKGKYVELRCDPISGHTALYWYRQSLGQGPEFLIYFQGTGAADDSGLPNDRFFAVRPEGSVSTLKIQRTERGDSAVYLCASSLIGGAQFFGPGTRLTVL.

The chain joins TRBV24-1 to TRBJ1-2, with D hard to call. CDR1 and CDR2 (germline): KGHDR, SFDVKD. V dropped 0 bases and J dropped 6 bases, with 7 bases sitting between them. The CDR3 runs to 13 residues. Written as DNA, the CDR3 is TGTGCCACCAGTGATTTGTGGGGAGATGGCTACACCTTC. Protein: CATSDLWGDGYTF.

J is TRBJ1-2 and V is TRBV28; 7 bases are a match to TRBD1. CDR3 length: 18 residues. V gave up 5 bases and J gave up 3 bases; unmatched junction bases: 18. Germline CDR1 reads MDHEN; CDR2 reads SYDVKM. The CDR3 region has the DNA TGTGCCAGCAGTCGGACCGGGACAGAAAAGACCTTCGACTATGGCTACACCTTC. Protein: CASSRTGTEKTFDYGYTF.

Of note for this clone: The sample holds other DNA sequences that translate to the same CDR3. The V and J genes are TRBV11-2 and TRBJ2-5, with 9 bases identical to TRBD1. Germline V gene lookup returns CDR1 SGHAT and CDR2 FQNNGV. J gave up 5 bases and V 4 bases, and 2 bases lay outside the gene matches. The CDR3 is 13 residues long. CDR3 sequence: CASSSDRGETQYF. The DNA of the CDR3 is TGTGCCAGCAGCTCCGACAGGGGGGAGACCCAGTACTTC.

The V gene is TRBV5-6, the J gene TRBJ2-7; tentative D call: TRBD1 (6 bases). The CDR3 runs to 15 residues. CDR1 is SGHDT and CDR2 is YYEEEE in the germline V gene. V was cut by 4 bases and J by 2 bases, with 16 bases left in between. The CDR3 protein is CASSPPRGTPYEQYF. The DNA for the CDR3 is TGTGCCAGCAGCCCACCTAGGGGGACACCCTACGAGCAGTACTTC.

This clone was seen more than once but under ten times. This CDR3 reads CASRLSIQRENSPLHF. CDR3 nucleotides: TGTGCCAGCAGGCTCAGTATTCAGAGGGAGAATTCACCCCTCCACTTT. The chain has TRBV28 and TRBJ1-6, with unresolved D. CDR1 and CDR2 from the germline V gene are MDHEN and SYDVKM. The CDR3 is made up of 16 amino acids. Trimming took off 6 bases at V and 7 bases at J, with 19 bases between the two ends.

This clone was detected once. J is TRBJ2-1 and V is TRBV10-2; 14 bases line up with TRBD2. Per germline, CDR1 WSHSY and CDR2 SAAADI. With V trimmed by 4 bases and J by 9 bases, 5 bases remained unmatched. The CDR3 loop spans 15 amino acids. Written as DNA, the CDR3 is TGCGCCAGCAGTGCGACTAGCGGGAGGGCCGTTGAGCAGTTCTTC. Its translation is CASSATSGRAVEQFF.

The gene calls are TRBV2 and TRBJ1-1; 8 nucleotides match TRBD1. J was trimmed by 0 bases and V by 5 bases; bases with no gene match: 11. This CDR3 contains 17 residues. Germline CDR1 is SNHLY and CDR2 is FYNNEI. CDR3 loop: CASSRQGRETLNTEAFF. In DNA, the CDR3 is TGTGCCAGCAGTAGACAGGGGAGGGAGACCCTGAACACTGAAGCTTTCTTT.